The rows below give T cell receptor beta chains drawn from one sample of a study of neoadjuvant anti-PD-1 for oral cavity cancer. The data were produced by immunoSEQ multiplex PCR, yet TCRdb's version contains in-frame clones alone and is incomplete. Of fewer than 40,000 clones in the sample, about 83% were seen once. Specimen: PBMCs, collected before nivolumab (anti-PD-1) treatment. These receptors came from a person between 35 and 79 years old with oral cavity squamous cell carcinoma. The CDR3 runs from the conserved cysteine through the conserved F or W. The D gene is left open where the match is weak. The size field is filled for only some rows; it gives once, few, many or a size class.

TRBV9	TRBJ1-2	-	-	CASSVASRVDYGYTF	TGTGCCAGCAGCGTAGCATCCCGGGTCGACTATGGCTACACCTTC
TRBV14	TRBJ1-3	-	-	CASSQAGNTIYF	TGTGCCAGCAGCCAAGCTGGAAACACCATATATTTT
TRBV10-1	TRBJ2-1	-	-	CASSESPGGNEQFF	TGCGCCAGCAGTGAGTCTCCAGGGGGGAATGAGCAGTTCTTC
TRBV6-6	TRBJ2-1	TRBD1	-	CASSYSRTGGNEQFF	TGTGCCAGCAGTTACTCCCGGACAGGGGGTAATGAGCAGTTCTTC
TRBV7-2	TRBJ2-6	-	-	CASSLRQHSGANVLTF	TGTGCCAGCAGCCTTAGACAGCACTCTGGGGCCAACGTCCTGACTTTC
TRBV6-6	TRBJ1-5	-	-	CASSYTGGGGNQPQHF	TGTGCCAGCAGTTACACCGGGGGGGGTGGCAATCAGCCCCAGCATTTT
TRBV5-1	TRBJ2-2	TRBD1	-	CASSPDRRTGELFF	TGCGCCAGCAGCCCGGACAGGCGCACCGGGGAGCTGTTTTTT
TRBV5-1	TRBJ2-7	-	-	CASSYSGPYEQYF	TGCGCCAGCAGCTACTCGGGGCCCTACGAGCAGTACTTC
TRBV27	TRBJ2-1	TRBD2	once	CASSLRLAGGSPYNEQFF	TGTGCCAGCAGTTTACGACTAGCGGGGGGCTCTCCCTACAATGAGCAGTTCTTC
TRBV7-2	TRBJ1-1	-	-	CASSLGVSTEAFF	TGTGCCAGCAGCTTAGGGGTCAGCACTGAAGCTTTCTTT
TRBV19	TRBJ1-5	-	-	CASRGTGNNQPQHF	TGTGCCAGTAGGGGAACAGGGAACAATCAGCCCCAGCATTTT
TRBV30	TRBJ1-1	-	-	CAWSAAVGTEAFF	TGTGCCTGGAGTGCGGCAGTAGGTACTGAAGCTTTCTTT
TRBV7-2	TRBJ2-4	TRBD2	-	CASSLVFEAGGDIQYF	TGTGCCAGCAGCTTAGTTTTCGAGGCGGGGGGAGACATTCAGTACTTC
TRBV29-1	TRBJ2-1	TRBD2	-	CSVDGLAGGINEQFF	TGCAGCGTTGACGGGCTAGCGGGGGGGATCAATGAGCAGTTCTTC
TRBV4-1	TRBJ1-1	TRBD1	few	CASSQDRGRTEAFF	TGCGCCAGCAGCCAGGACAGGGGGAGAACTGAAGCTTTCTTT
TRBV4-3	TRBJ2-1	-	-	CASSQDNSYNEQFF	TGCGCCAGCAGCCAAGATAACAGTTACAATGAGCAGTTCTTC
TRBV7-6	TRBJ1-5	-	-	CASSLLLRVDAGQPQHF	TGTGCCAGCAGCTTACTTCTCAGGGTTGACGCGGGTCAGCCCCAGCATTTT
TRBV10-2	TRBJ2-1	-	-	CASSESSGSYNEQFF	TGCGCCAGCAGTGAGTCTAGCGGTTCCTACAATGAGCAGTTCTTC
TRBV11-3	TRBJ2-2	TRBD1	-	CASSPRTGSTGELFF	TGTGCCAGCAGCCCCAGGACAGGGAGCACCGGGGAGCTGTTTTTT
TRBV5-1	TRBJ2-3	TRBD2	-	CASSSLTSGGAADTQYF	TGCGCCAGCAGCTCTCTGACTAGCGGGGGGGCCGCTGATACGCAGTATTTT
TRBV5-5	TRBJ2-1	-	-	CASSPQGMLNEQFF	TGTGCCAGCAGCCCTCAGGGGATGTTGAATGAGCAGTTCTTC
TRBV7-2	TRBJ2-3	-	-	CASSLGGIDTQYF	TGTGCCAGCAGCTTAGGGGGAATAGATACGCAGTATTTT
TRBV5-8	TRBJ1-3	TRBD1	-	CASRPRRGPGNTIYF	TGTGCCAGCAGACCCCGGAGGGGGCCTGGAAACACCATATATTTT
TRBV7-2	TRBJ2-1	TRBD2	medium-sized	CASSLARRGLGSYNEQFF	TGTGCCAGCAGCTTAGCAAGAAGAGGACTAGGCTCCTACAATGAGCAGTTCTTC
TRBV7-2	TRBJ2-5	TRBD2	-	CASSQGTSGVQETQYF	TGTGCCAGCAGCCAGGGAACTAGCGGGGTCCAAGAGACCCAGTACTTC